This record concerns one T cell receptor beta chain sequence. The CDR3 covers 14 residues. Trimming removed 5 bases at V and 5 bases at J, with 15 bases between. The V gene's germline CDR1 is KGHSH and CDR2 LQKENI. As originally analysed: Amplification of reference gene primers was used by the study to estimate nucleated cell counts. Using immunoSEQ multiplex PCR, the repertoire was profiled, and TCRdb retains in-frame clones only, with some absent. The V and J calls and clone size were taken over from that table, and D and trimming were inferred from the DNA. Among around 150,000 clones listed, approximately 80% were seen once. These data originate in a study of blood T cell repertoires in COVID-19. Study summary: Sources were T cells, B-cell-depleted T cells, or PBMCs; the material itself was cDNA or gDNA.

The sequenced sample was peripheral blood. V usage is TRBV18 and J usage is TRBJ1-1, with a weak D call TRBD1 (5 bases). This receptor was obtained from an elderly woman with active or convalescent COVID-19. Here the CDR3 reads CASSSGREGTEAFF. CDR3 coding DNA: TGTGCCAGCTCATCGGGCAGGGAGGGAACTGAAGCTTTCTTT.